These 18 T cell receptor beta chains originate from one sample sequenced in a study of cytomegalovirus exposure and HLA in healthy donors (dated by TCRdb to the late 2010s). Libraries were prepared through the immunoSEQ multiplex PCR assay. A mixture of 60 forward primers for TCR Vbeta segments and 13 reverse primers for TCR Jbeta segments was used in the multiplex PCR. The clones in this table, taken by TCRdb from immuneACCESS, are in-frame only. Not every clone is retained; where verified, under half of the shortfall comes from an unresolved V gene, and the cause of the rest is unknown. The sample has 120,000 or so clones on record, around 70% of them singletons. About 1.5% of the sample comes from the top ten. Sequenced sample: PBMCs. The source of these receptors is a man aged 30 to 39 in good health and CMV-seropositive.

The chain is built from TRBV6-5 and TRBJ2-3; D is uncertain. The germline V gene encodes CDR1 MNHEY and CDR2 SVGAGI. The CDR3 contains 11 residues. V gave up 8 bases and J gave up 5 bases, with 8 bases separating them. CDR3 in DNA: TGTGCCAGCCTATTGTTAGATACGCAGTATTTT. Translating gives CASLLLDTQYF.

This clone was picked up one time. J is TRBJ2-1 and V is TRBV5-6, with a possible D match to TRBD2 (5 bases). Germline-derived CDR1 and CDR2 are SGHDT and YYEEEE. Trimming removed 9 bases at V and 8 bases at J, with 12 bases between. The CDR3 extends over 11 amino acids. Here the CDR3 DNA reads TGTGCCATAAAAGTGGGAGATGAGCAGTTCTTC. Its protein is CAIKVGDEQFF. Using reference TRBV5-6 and TRBJ2-1 for the parts outside the CDR3, the full variable domain is DAGVTQSPTHLIKTRGQQVTLRCSPKSGHDTVSWYQQALGQGPQFIFQYYEEEERQRGNFPDRFSGHQFPNYSSELNVNALLLGDSALYLCAIKVGDEQFFGPGTRLTVL.

The chain links TRBV28 to TRBJ2-1; D possibly corresponds to TRBD1 (6 bases). CDR3 length: 17 amino acids. The V end was cut by 2 bases, the J end by 4 bases, with 18 bases between. In germline, CDR1 is MDHEN, CDR2 SYDVKM. The CDR3 spells CASSLNRVYLGYNEQFF. The CDR3 DNA is TGTGCCAGCAGTTTAAACAGGGTGTATTTAGGGTACAATGAGCAGTTCTTC.

This clone showed up just once. The chain carries TRBV5-6 and TRBJ1-1; the match to TRBD1 covers 7 bases. Germline lookup yields CDR1 SGHDT and CDR2 YYEEEE. The CDR3 is 15 amino acids. The trim removed 3 bases at V and 0 bases at J, leaving 5 bases unmatched. The CDR3 bases are TGTGCCAGCAGCTCGGGACAGAGCATGAACACTGAAGCTTTCTTT. Protein product: CASSSGQSMNTEAFF.

This clone has more than one count but fewer than ten. The chain couples TRBV19 to TRBJ2-5; possible D gene TRBD1, 6 bases. With the DNA end fitting TRBJ2-7 better, the J assignment may be wrong. The CDR3 contains 15 residues. CDR1 is LNHDA, CDR2 SQIVND, per germline (reference sequence). The chain's CDR3 is CASSIGYGQSYEQYF. The CDR3 DNA sequence: TGTGCCAGTAGTATAGGTTACGGACAGTCCTACGAGCAGTACTTC.

The genes are TRBV28 and TRBJ1-2; tentative D call: TRBD1 (6 bases). The CDR3 is 17 amino acids. V was shortened by 6 bases and J by 7 bases, with 27 bases between the two germline ends. Germline CDR1 reads MDHEN; CDR2 reads SYDVKM. DNA of the CDR3: TGTGCCAGCAGCCCTCCCAGAGGGGGTCTTAAAGGATTTGGCTACACCTTC. Encoded protein: CASSPPRGGLKGFGYTF.

The V and J genes are TRBV7-2 and TRBJ1-2; no definite D call. CDR1 and CDR2 from the germline V gene are SGHTA and FQGNSA. The CDR3 is 12 residues long. Trimming pared 5 bases from V and 5 bases from J, leaving 9 bases between. CDR3 loop: CASSAGSYGYTF. CDR3 sequence (DNA): TGTGCCAGCAGCGCAGGCTCGTATGGCTACACCTTC.

The chain has TRBV14 and TRBJ2-7; TRBD2 matches at 9 bases. The germline V gene has CDR1 SGHDN and CDR2 FVKESK. V was clipped by 3 bases and J by 4 bases; unmatched bases: 4. The CDR3 runs to 14 residues. Here the CDR3 DNA reads TGTGCCAGCAGCCAGCTAGGACTAGCGTACGAGCAGTACTTC. Translated, it gives CASSQLGLAYEQYF.

This chain links TRBV9 with TRBJ2-2, with 7 bases identical to TRBD1. The CDR3 runs to 15 residues. J gave up 6 bases and V 5 bases, and 10 bases lay outside the gene matches. Germline CDR1 reads SGDLS; CDR2 reads YYNGEE. CDR3 loop: CASSQGVGESGELFF. The CDR3 DNA sequence: TGTGCCAGCAGTCAGGGGGTCGGCGAATCCGGGGAGCTGTTTTTT.

The genes are TRBV6-5 and TRBJ2-1; D perhaps matches TRBD2 (6 bases). CDR3 length: 15 amino acids. V lost 6 bases to trimming and J lost 4 bases, with 16 bases between them. CDR1 is MNHEY, CDR2 SVGAGI, per germline. The DNA of the CDR3 is TGTGCCAGCAGGCGACCCGGGAGATATTACAATGAGCAGTTCTTC. It is translated as CASRRPGRYYNEQFF.

The J gene is TRBJ1-2, the V gene TRBV28; TRBD1 agrees at 7 bases. Losses at the gene ends were 6 bases for V and 4 bases for J; bases not matched to a gene: 8. Germline loops: CDR1 MDHEN, CDR2 SYDVKM. The CDR3 is made up of 14 amino acids. CDR3 residues: CASSTPGQAYGYTF. CDR3 nucleotides: TGTGCCAGCAGCACCCCTGGACAGGCCTATGGCTACACCTTC.

This chain uses TRBV6-5 with TRBJ1-1; TRBD1 matches 9 bases. There are 16 residues in the CDR3. CDR1 is MNHEY, CDR2 SVGAGI, per germline. V lost 2 bases to trimming and J lost 8 bases; unmatched junction nucleotides: 12. DNA for the CDR3: TGTGCCAGCAGTTACCCAGCTCCGGGACAGGGAGGGGAAGCTTTCTTT. Translating it yields CASSYPAPGQGGEAFF.

This clone was counted once. V gene TRBV15 combines with J gene TRBJ2-1, with a possible D match to TRBD1 (6 bases). The length of the CDR3 is 17 residues. Germline V gene sequence: CDR1 LNHNV, CDR2 YYDKDF (reference sequence). V lost 0 bases and J 3 bases, leaving 15 bases between the germline ends. Here the CDR3 DNA reads TGTGCCACCAGCAGAGATCCGCAGGGGCAGGTCTACAATGAGCAGTTCTTC. Its translation: CATSRDPQGQVYNEQFF.

This chain uses TRBV30 with TRBJ2-5; maybe TRBD2 (6 bases). With the DNA end fitting TRBJ2-7 better, the J assignment may be wrong. CDR3 length: 15 amino acids. Germline values: CDR1 GTSNPN, CDR2 SVGIG (reference sequence). DNA for the CDR3: TGTGCCTGGAGTGTATTGGTCGGGAGCGCCTACGAGCAGTACTTC. It encodes CAWSVLVGSAYEQYF.

The V gene is TRBV27, the J gene TRBJ2-1; D gene unclear. Germline V gene lookup returns CDR1 MNHEY and CDR2 SMNVEV (reference sequence). This CDR3 is built from 13 residues. Trimming took 8 bases from V and 14 from J, leaving 22 bases between them. CDR3: CASLDQYLRAKFF. The CDR3 nucleotides are TGTGCCAGCTTAGACCAATACTTACGAGCGAAGTTCTTC.

The rearrangement uses TRBV7-5 and TRBJ1-2; the table gives TRBD1 as D, unverified against the DNA. TRBV7-5 is a recognized pseudogene. CDR3 size: 15 residues. CDR3 residues: CARSRPAEGARGYTF. The CDR3 nucleotides are TGTGCCAGAAGCCGCCCGGCGGAGGGGGCACGCGGCTACACCTTC.

The chain joins TRBV4-2 to TRBJ2-2; the match to TRBD2 covers 7 bases. V gave up 2 bases and J gave up 2 bases; unmatched junction bases: 8. The CDR3 spans 17 residues. Germline assignment: CDR1 LGHNA and CDR2 YNFKEQ. CDR3 amino acids: CASSQRGGPSNTGELFF. CDR3 nucleotide sequence: TGTGCCAGCAGCCAACGGGGAGGGCCTTCAAACACCGGGGAGCTGTTTTTT.

The chain recombines TRBV27 with TRBJ1-5, with TRBD1 identical over 9 bases. Germline CDR1 is MNHEY and CDR2 is SMNVEV (reference sequence). The CDR3 sequence is 14 residues long. Trimming removed 5 bases from V and 6 bases from J; junction bases left unmatched: 5. The CDR3: CASSRTGGLQPQHF. In nucleotides, the CDR3 is TGTGCCAGCAGTAGAACAGGGGGCCTTCAGCCCCAGCATTTT.